The present T cell receptor (beta chain) was sequenced within a study of identical twins. Notes on the study in general: Cord blood beta clonotypes present at high abundance carried fewer insertions; no such pattern appeared in memory repertoires. Cross-sectional statistics underpinned the conclusions; the same donors were not followed. The presence of invariant MAIT and iNKT cells could partly confound analyses of zero-insertion sequences.

MiXCR, run by TCRdb on the 5' RACE reads, gives a single entry per CDR3 protein. The sample lists about 340,000 distinct CDR3 sequences; approximately 10% were seen once. On this clonotype itself: Its antigen remains unknown.

Healthy Caucasian individuals made up all the donors. The germline CDR1 and CDR2 sequences are SGHAT and FQNNGV. The V segment lost 4 bases and the J segment 8 bases; nucleotides outside the gene matches: 15. The CDR3 loop spans 16 amino acids. This TCR was sampled from a woman aged 50 to 60 in good health. The V and J genes are TRBV11-2 and TRBJ2-3; the match to TRBD2 covers 7 bases. The source material was naive T cells sorted from blood. The CDR3 DNA reads TGTGCCAGCAGCTCTGGGGGGGTTATTTACAGTACTACGCAGTATTTT. Translated: CASSSGGVIYSTTQYF.